The present T cell receptor (beta chain) was sequenced within a study of HIV-infected children after antiretroviral therapy interruption. Study overall: Children were on planned treatment interruption or continuous treatment. Samples from the continuous-treatment group were taken at weeks 0, 48 and 150.

The TCR library was built from RNA with a 3' RACE protocol and unique molecular identifiers. TCRdb reanalysed the 3' RACE reads using MiXCR and keeps one entry per CDR3 protein. The sample lists more than 85,000 distinct CDR3 sequences; less than 7% were seen once. With 0 bases removed from V and 2 bases from J, the gap between germline ends came to 6 bases. This CDR3 is 13 amino acids long. CDR1 is SQVTM, CDR2 ANQGSEA, per germline. Indicated treatment: PENTA 11 planned treatment interruption arm or continuous ART arm. This clonotype was observed at least ten times. The TCR sequence derives from a pool of human donors with HIV. The starting material was CD45RA+ CD4+ T cells from PBMCs, pooled from several time points, obtained from a donor given antiretroviral therapy, either interrupted or continuous. Subset described: naive CD4+ CD45RA+ CD45RO- T cells. The rearrangement links TRBV29-1 to TRBJ2-3; D call uncertain. CDR3 amino acids: CSVEESHTDTQYF. CDR3 DNA sequence: TGCAGCGTTGAAGAATCCCACACAGATACGCAGTATTTT.